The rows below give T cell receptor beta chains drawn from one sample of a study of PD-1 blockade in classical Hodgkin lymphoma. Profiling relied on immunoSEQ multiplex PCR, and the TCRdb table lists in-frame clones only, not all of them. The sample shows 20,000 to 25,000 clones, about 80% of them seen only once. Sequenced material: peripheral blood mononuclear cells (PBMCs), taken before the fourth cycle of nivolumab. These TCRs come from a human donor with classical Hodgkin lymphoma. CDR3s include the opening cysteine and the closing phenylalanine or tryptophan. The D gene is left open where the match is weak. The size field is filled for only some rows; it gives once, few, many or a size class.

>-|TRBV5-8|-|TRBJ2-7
CASSLPHPGDEQYF
TGTGCCAGCAGCTTGCCGCACCCAGGGGACGAGCAGTACTTC
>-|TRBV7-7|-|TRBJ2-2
CASSLARGNTGELFF
TGTGCCAGCAGCTTAGCGCGGGGGAACACCGGGGAGCTGTTTTTT
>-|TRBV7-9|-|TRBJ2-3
CASSLLGGTDTQYF
TGTGCCAGCAGCTTACTCGGGGGTACAGATACGCAGTATTTT
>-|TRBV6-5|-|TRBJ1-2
CASSTDGGISYGYTF
TGTGCCAGCAGTACAGACGGAGGGATCTCCTATGGCTACACCTTC
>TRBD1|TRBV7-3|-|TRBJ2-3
CASSPTGARDTQYF
TGTGCCAGCAGCCCGACAGGGGCGAGGGATACGCAGTATTTT
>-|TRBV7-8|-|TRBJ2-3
CASSPPRISTDTQYF
TGTGCCAGCAGCCCCCCCCGCATCAGCACAGATACGCAGTATTTT
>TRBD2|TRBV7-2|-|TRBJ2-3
CASSSQRGPTDTQYF
TGTGCCAGCAGCTCCCAGCGGGGGCCCACAGATACGCAGTATTTT
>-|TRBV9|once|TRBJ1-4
CASSVIGGKKLFF
TGTGCCAGCAGCGTAATAGGGGGAAAAAAACTGTTTTTT
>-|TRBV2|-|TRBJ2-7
CASNGQGIIYEQYF
TGTGCCAGCAACGGCCAGGGGATCATCTACGAGCAGTACTTC
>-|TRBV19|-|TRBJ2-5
CASSIGFLETQYF
TGTGCCAGTAGTATTGGGTTTCTGGAGACCCAGTACTTC
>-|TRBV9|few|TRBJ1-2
CASRLGYTF
TGTGCCAGCAGGTTGGGATACACCTTC
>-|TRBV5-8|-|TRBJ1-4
CASSSGQSFNEKLFF
TGTGCCAGCAGCTCCGGACAGTCTTTTAATGAAAAACTGTTTTTT
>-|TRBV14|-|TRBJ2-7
CASSHDRATSYEQYF
TGTGCCAGCAGCCATGACAGAGCTACCTCCTACGAGCAGTACTTC
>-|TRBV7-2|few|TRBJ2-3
CASSPEDYRIFDTQYF
TGTGCCAGCAGCCCAGAGGACTATAGGATTTTCGATACGCAGTATTTT
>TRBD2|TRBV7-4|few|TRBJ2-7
CASSPGVGEGYEQYF
TGTGCCAGCAGCCCGGGGGTAGGGGAGGGCTACGAGCAGTACTTC
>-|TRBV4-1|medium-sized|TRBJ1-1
CASSQAPGDTEAFF
TGCGCCAGCAGCCAAGCACCGGGGGACACTGAAGCTTTCTTT
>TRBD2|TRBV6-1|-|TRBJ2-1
CASSAGTSGNNEQFF
TGTGCCAGCAGCGCCGGGACTAGCGGGAACAATGAGCAGTTCTTC
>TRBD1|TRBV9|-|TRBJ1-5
CASSAGGSLQPQHF
TGTGCCAGCAGCGCAGGGGGTAGTCTGCAGCCCCAGCATTTT
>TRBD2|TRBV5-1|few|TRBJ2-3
CASGWTSGRTDTQYF
TGCGCCAGCGGATGGACTAGCGGGAGGACAGATACGCAGTATTTT
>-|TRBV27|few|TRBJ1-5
CASSFGRGQPQHF
TGTGCCAGCAGTTTTGGCAGGGGTCAGCCCCAGCATTTT
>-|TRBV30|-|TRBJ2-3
CAWSGQVVTDTQYF
TGTGCCTGGAGTGGACAGGTTGTAACAGATACGCAGTATTTT
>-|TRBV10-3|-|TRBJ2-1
CAIRAGPQAYNEQFF
TGTGCCATCAGAGCCGGGCCCCAAGCCTACAATGAGCAGTTCTTC
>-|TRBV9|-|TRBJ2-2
CASSVAEELFF
TGTGCCAGCAGCGTCGCAGAGGAGCTGTTTTTT
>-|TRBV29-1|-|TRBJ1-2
CSVEIRREDGYTF
TGCAGCGTTGAAATCCGCCGGGAGGATGGCTACACCTTC
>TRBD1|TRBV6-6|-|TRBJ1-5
CASTGQGMGQPQHF
TGTGCCAGCACCGGACAGGGGATGGGTCAGCCCCAGCATTTT
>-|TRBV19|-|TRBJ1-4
CASRSGGKLFF
TGTGCCAGTAGAAGTGGGGGAAAACTGTTTTTT
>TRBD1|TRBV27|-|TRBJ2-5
CASSDRGGQETQYF
TGTGCCAGCAGTGACAGGGGAGGACAAGAGACCCAGTACTTC
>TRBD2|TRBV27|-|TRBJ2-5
CASSPGLSGGSRETQYF
TGTGCCAGCTCCCCGGGGCTAAGCGGCGGGAGCCGGGAGACCCAGTACTTC
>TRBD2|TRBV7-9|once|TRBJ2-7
CASTKMGGPSYEQYF
TGTGCCAGCACCAAGATGGGAGGGCCCTCCTACGAGCAGTACTTC
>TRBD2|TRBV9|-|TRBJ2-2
CASSVGLAGLGNTGELFF
TGTGCCAGCAGCGTCGGACTAGCGGGGCTCGGGAACACCGGGGAGCTGTTTTTT
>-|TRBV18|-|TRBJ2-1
CASSPSDWGEQFF
TGTGCCAGCTCACCATCCGATTGGGGTGAGCAGTTCTTC
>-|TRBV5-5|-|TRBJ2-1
CASSLVWDPSYNEQFF
TGTGCCAGCAGCTTGGTTTGGGACCCATCCTACAATGAGCAGTTCTTC
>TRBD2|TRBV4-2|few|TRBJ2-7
CASSQIGGGGTSYEQYF
TGTGCCAGCAGCCAAATCGGAGGCGGGGGTACCTCCTACGAGCAGTACTTC
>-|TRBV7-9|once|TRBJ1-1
CASSPLGGENTEAFF
TGTGCCAGCAGCCCCTTGGGGGGAGAAAACACTGAAGCTTTCTTT
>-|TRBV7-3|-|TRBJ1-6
CASSRRGSESPLHF
TGTGCCAGCAGCCGCCGGGGGTCAGAGTCACCCCTCCACTTT
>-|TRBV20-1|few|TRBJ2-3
CSAEGTDTQYF
TGCAGTGCAGAGGGCACAGATACGCAGTATTTT
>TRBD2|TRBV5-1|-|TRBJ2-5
CASSLGGGQETQYF
TGCGCCAGCAGCTTGGGCGGGGGCCAAGAGACCCAGTACTTC
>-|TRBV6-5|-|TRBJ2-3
CASSYGGAGFTDTQYF
TGTGCCAGCAGTTACGGGGGGGCCGGTTTTACAGATACGCAGTATTTT
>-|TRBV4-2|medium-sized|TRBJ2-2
CASSPVTGITGELFF
TGTGCCAGCAGCCCCGTAACGGGGATCACCGGGGAGCTGTTTTTT
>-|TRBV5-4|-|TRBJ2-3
CASSYYRQSTDTQYF
TGTGCCAGCAGCTACTACCGTCAATCCACAGATACGCAGTATTTT
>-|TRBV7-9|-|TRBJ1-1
CASSLGGRTEAFF
TGTGCCAGCAGCTTAGGGGGGCGTACTGAAGCTTTCTTT